The 29 T cell receptor beta chains listed next were all sequenced from one sample in a study of control samples from healthy donors and cancer patients. Profiling relied on immunoSEQ multiplex PCR, and the TCRdb table lists in-frame clones only, not all of them. The sample consists of around 94,000 clones, 90% of them appearing once. The specimen was blood. The receptors were sampled from a woman under 30 in good health.

The chain recombines TRBV7-6 with TRBJ1-5, with a tentative D call TRBD1 (5 bases). V shed 4 bases and J shed 7 bases, with 23 bases lying between them. From germline, CDR1 is SGHVS and CDR2 FNYEAQ. This CDR3 comprises 17 residues. CDR3 in amino acids: CASSSSLDQGRGQPQHF. DNA of the CDR3: TGTGCCAGCAGCTCGTCTTTAGACCAGGGAAGGGGACAGCCCCAGCATTTT.

The J gene is TRBJ1-5, the V gene TRBV4-1; D possibly corresponds to TRBD1 (5 bases). Trimming left V 0 bases short and J 0 bases short, with 15 bases between. Germline V gene sequence: CDR1 MGHRA, CDR2 YSYEKL. The CDR3 consists of 18 residues. CDR3 nucleotide sequence: TGCGCCAGCAGCCAAGACCCGGGGACCTTAGCTAGCAATCAGCCCCAGCATTTT. It translates to CASSQDPGTLASNQPQHF.

The chain employs TRBV10-1 and TRBJ2-6; D gene ambiguous. The length of the CDR3 is 13 residues. CDR1 and CDR2 (germline): WNHNN, SYGVQD (reference sequence). V lost 5 bases to trimming and J lost 1 base, with 3 bases between them. The CDR3 sequence is CASSPSGANVLTF. The CDR3 region has the DNA TGCGCCAGCAGTCCTTCTGGGGCCAACGTCCTGACTTTC.

This sequence joins TRBV7-9 and TRBJ1-2; D gene ambiguous. Trimming took 7 bases from V and 7 from J, leaving 16 bases between them. Germline CDR1 SEHNR, CDR2 FQNEAQ (reference sequence). The length of the CDR3 is 13 residues. In nucleotides, the CDR3 is TGTGCCAGCAACCGGGGAGTTACTCTTGGCTACACCTTC. Residues: CASNRGVTLGYTF.

The chain links TRBV6-2 or TRBV6-3 to TRBJ2-5; weak D call: TRBD2 (5 bases). The CDR3 contains 11 residues. Trimming removed 5 bases from V and 13 bases from J, with 14 bases in between. Germline loops: CDR1 MNHEY, CDR2 SVGEGT. This CDR3 is CASSDRDPLYF. The CDR3 DNA reads as TGTGCCAGCAGTGACCGGGATCCTTTGTACTTC.

This clone was counted once. The chain uses TRBV21-1 and TRBJ1-1. TRBV21-1 is flagged as a pseudogene. The CDR3 is 19 amino acids. The CDR3 loop is CASSKYSGDLKAVNTEAFF. The DNA of the CDR3 is TGTGCCAGCAGCAAATACAGTGGGGATTTAAAGGCGGTGAACACTGAAGCTTTCTTT.

J is TRBJ1-1 and V is TRBV7-9; D is uncertain. The length of the CDR3 is 15 residues. Germline lookup yields CDR1 SEHNR and CDR2 FQNEAQ (reference sequence). V was pared by 1 base and J by 3 bases, with 12 bases between. DNA of the CDR3: TGTGCCAGCAGCTTAGGTGGGTCGGTTGACACTGAAGCTTTCTTT. This sequence encodes CASSLGGSVDTEAFF.

V and J are TRBV5-8 and TRBJ2-5; D is ambiguous. CDR1 is SGHTS and CDR2 is YDEGEE in the germline V gene. Trimming took 0 bases from V and 5 from J, leaving 14 bases between them. This CDR3 has 15 amino acids. The CDR3 coding sequence is TGTGCCAGCAGCTTGGCCCTGGTAGCATCGGAGACCCAGTACTTC. It translates to CASSLALVASETQYF.

V gene TRBV11-2 combines with J gene TRBJ2-3; TRBD1 might be the D (5 bases). Per the germline V gene, CDR1 is SGHAT and CDR2 is FQNNGV. The CDR3 has 16 amino acids. V was clipped by 0 bases and J by 2 bases, with 12 bases between them. In DNA, the CDR3 is TGTGCCAGCAGCTTAGAGACTGGGGCGTCCACAGATACGCAGTATTTT. Translated: CASSLETGASTDTQYF.

The chain recombines TRBV7-8 with TRBJ2-1; 8 nucleotides agree with TRBD2. Germline V CDR1 and CDR2: SGHVS, FQNEAQ. The V segment lost 1 base and the J segment 7 bases; nucleotides outside the gene matches: 6. CDR3 length equals 15 residues. As DNA, the CDR3 is TGTGCCAGCAGCTTAGGGAGCGGGGGTGTAAATGAGCAGTTCTTC. Protein product: CASSLGSGGVNEQFF.

CDR3 loop: CASSPDAGGPTGELFF. The CDR3 DNA follows: TGTGCCAGCAGCCCAGACGCGGGGGGCCCCACCGGGGAGCTGTTTTTT. V gene TRBV7-2 combines with J gene TRBJ2-2; 8 nucleotides line up with TRBD2. Unmatched junction bases numbered 9, after V lost 5 bases and J lost 4 bases. From germline, CDR1 is SGHTA and CDR2 FQGNSA. The CDR3 runs to 16 residues.

V is TRBV11-3 and J is TRBJ2-4; a possible D gene is TRBD1 (6 bases). CDR1 and CDR2 from the germline V gene are SGHNT and YENEEA. The CDR3 has 17 residues. With 1 base removed from V and 1 base from J, the gap between germline ends came to 14 bases. For the CDR3, the DNA is TGTGCCAGCAGCTTAGGAACAGGGCCCCCTGCCAAAAACATTCAGTACTTC. This sequence encodes CASSLGTGPPAKNIQYF.

The chain has TRBV7-9 and TRBJ2-3, with 10 bases identical to TRBD2. Germline CDR1 reads SEHNR; CDR2 reads FQNEAQ (reference sequence). V was clipped by 5 bases and J by 8 bases; unmatched bases: 16. CDR3 length: 17 residues. The CDR3 DNA follows: TGTGCCAGCAGCGAACGACTAGCGGGTTCCCCGAGGGGTACGCAGTATTTT. Its translation is CASSERLAGSPRGTQYF.

The chain uses TRBV30 and TRBJ1-4; tentative D call: TRBD1 (6 bases). The CDR3 spans 15 residues. The V and J ends lost 2 bases and 8 bases respectively, with 18 bases between them. Germline V gene lookup returns CDR1 GTSNPN and CDR2 SVGIG (reference sequence). The CDR3 DNA reads TGTGCCTGGAGTTCAGCGGGGGCAGGGAAGGAAAAACTGTTTTTT. Translated: CAWSSAGAGKEKLFF. Complete variable domain (other parts from reference TRBV30 and TRBJ1-4): SQTIHQWPATLVQPVGSPLSLECTVEGTSNPNLYWYRQAAGRGLQLLFYSVGIGQISSEVPQNLSASRPQDRQFILSSKKLLLSDSGFYLCAWSSAGAGKEKLFFGSGTQLSVL.

The V call is TRBV2, the J call TRBJ2-3; 7 positions match TRBD2. CDR1 and CDR2 (germline): SNHLY, FYNNEI. The V gene end was trimmed by 9 bases and the J gene end by 3 bases; junction bases not matched to a gene: 9. This CDR3 comprises 14 residues. The CDR3 sequence: CASQLGGVTDTQYF. Here the CDR3 DNA reads TGTGCCAGTCAATTGGGGGGGGTTACAGATACGCAGTATTTT.

The rearrangement links TRBV29-1 to TRBJ1-2; D may be TRBD1 (5 bases). CDR1 SQVTM and CDR2 ANQGSEA come from the germline V gene. V lost 0 bases and J lost 3, with 11 bases in between. The CDR3 loop spans 14 amino acids. DNA for the CDR3: TGCAGCGTTGAAGAGCGGGGGTATCACTATGGCTACACCTTC. It encodes CSVEERGYHYGYTF.

The rearrangement uses TRBV11-1 and TRBJ2-1, with 14 nucleotides matching TRBD2. The germline V gene has CDR1 SGHAT and CDR2 FQDESV (reference sequence). The CDR3 consists of 19 residues. With 0 bases clipped from V and 1 base from J, the junction kept 5 bases outside the gene matches. CDR3 coding DNA: TGTGCCAGCAGCTTAGCTGGGACTAGCGGGGGCCGGTCCTACAATGAGCAGTTCTTC. Its translation: CASSLAGTSGGRSYNEQFF. The full variable domain, in which reference TRBV11-1 and TRBJ2-1 provide the parts outside the CDR3, is EAEVAQSPRYKITEKSQAVAFWCDPISGHATLYWYRQILGQGPELLVQFQDESVVDDSQLPKDRFSAERLKGVDSTLKIQPAELGDSAMYLCASSLAGTSGGRSYNEQFFGPGTRLTVL.

The chain employs TRBV12-5 and TRBJ1-1, with D possibly matching TRBD1 (5 bases). Germline V gene lookup returns CDR1 LGHNT and CDR2 FRNRAP. The CDR3 is 16 amino acids. V lost 0 bases and J lost 0, with 11 bases in between. The CDR3 sequence: CASGLVLGVMNTEAFF. DNA of the CDR3: TGTGCTAGTGGTTTGGTACTAGGGGTAATGAACACTGAAGCTTTCTTT.

This clone was detected a few times. This sequence joins TRBV6-7 and TRBJ1-1; D remains ambiguous. Being an ORF, TRBV6-7 has a function that is uncertain. The CDR3 contains 18 residues. V gave up 0 bases and J gave up 5 bases, with 22 bases separating them. CDR3 in DNA: TGTGCCAGCAGTTACTCGTGTAAGCAGGCCAACGGACGGACTGAAGCTTTCTTT. Residues: CASSYSCKQANGRTEAFF.

The rearrangement links TRBV19 to TRBJ1-3; D is uncertain. Germline assignment: CDR1 LNHDA and CDR2 SQIVND (reference sequence). This CDR3 has 14 residues. The ends were cut back, 4 bases at V and 4 bases at J, with 11 bases in the middle. In DNA form, the CDR3 reads TGTGCCAGTAGTACCCGACGAGAAGGAAACACCATATATTTT. Its protein is CASSTRREGNTIYF.

The chain joins TRBV2 to TRBJ1-1; D is possibly TRBD1 (5 bases). V was clipped by 6 bases and J by 11 bases, with 13 bases between them. CDR3 size: 11 residues. Germline-derived CDR1 and CDR2 are SNHLY and FYNNEI. The CDR3 bases are TGTGCCAGCAGCGAGACAGTAGTGGCTTTCTTT. Its protein is CASSETVVAFF.

This rearrangement joins TRBV9 to TRBJ2-1, with D perhaps matching TRBD2 (6 bases). The CDR3 runs 16 residues. Germline V gives CDR1 SGDLS, CDR2 YYNGEE. V was pared by 5 bases and J by 2 bases, with 17 bases between. The CDR3 loop is CASSSGASVAYNEQFF. The CDR3, as DNA: TGTGCCAGCAGTTCAGGCGCTAGCGTTGCCTACAATGAGCAGTTCTTC. The variable domain in full, with the rest retrieved from reference TRBV9 and TRBJ2-1, is DSGVTQTPKHLITATGQRVTLRCSPRSGDLSVYWYQQSLDQGLQFLIQYYNGEERAKGNILERFSAQQFPDLHSELNLSSLELGDSALYFCASSSGASVAYNEQFFGPGTRLTVL.

The chain carries TRBV7-2 and TRBJ2-5; D not resolved. Germline V gene sequence: CDR1 SGHTA, CDR2 FQGNSA. Trimming took off 5 bases at V and 5 bases at J, with 12 bases between the two ends. This CDR3 has 13 residues. CDR3 in amino acids: CASSAGTWETQYF. CDR3 coding DNA: TGTGCCAGCAGCGCTGGAACTTGGGAGACCCAGTACTTC.

The chain uses TRBV6-5 and TRBJ2-5, with 8 bases aligning to TRBD1. V gave up 4 bases and J gave up 0 bases; unmatched junction bases: 4. Germline V gene data show CDR1 as MNHEY and CDR2 as SVGAGI. CDR3 length: 15 residues. The CDR3, as DNA: TGTGCCAGCAGTTGGGGGGACAGGCACCAAGAGACCCAGTACTTC. It is translated as CASSWGDRHQETQYF.

The rearrangement joins TRBV25-1 to TRBJ1-2, with no clear D. Germline V gene sequence: CDR1 MGHDK, CDR2 SYGVNS. Trimming left V 2 bases short and J 5 bases short, with 9 bases between. The CDR3 spans 13 residues. CDR3: CASSELKGYGYTF. CDR3 DNA: TGTGCCAGCAGTGAACTAAAAGGGTATGGCTACACCTTC.

The rearrangement joins TRBV27 to TRBJ1-4; D is uncertain. Trimming stripped 2 bases from V and 4 bases from J, with 8 bases between. The CDR3 contains 14 residues. The germline CDR1 and CDR2 sequences are MNHEY and SMNVEV (reference sequence). The CDR3 DNA reads as TGTGCCAGCAGTTTAGGTGGAAATAATGAAAAACTGTTTTTT. It yields the protein CASSLGGNNEKLFF.

This clone came up a few times. This chain's CDR3 is CASSQPMGEKLFF. CDR3 sequence (DNA): TGTGCCAGCAGCCAACCGATGGGGGAAAAACTGTTTTTT. This rearrangement joins TRBV16 to TRBJ1-4; D not resolved. CDR3 size: 13 residues. Trimming took off 2 bases at V and 8 bases at J, with 9 bases between the two ends. The germline CDR1 and CDR2 sequences are KGHSY and FQNENV.

In regard to this clone: Its ends do not fully match the called genes, so a read error is possible. The V gene is TRBV6-5, the J gene TRBJ1-2; no clear D. Looked up from germline, CDR1 is MNHEY and CDR2 is SVGAGI. The CDR3 totals 14 residues. CDR3 residues: CASNYGGQNYGYTF. The CDR3 bases are TGTGCCAGCAATTACGGTGGGCAGAACTATGGCTACACCTTC.

The CDR3 is CASSVVVRSSYEQYF. The CDR3 DNA sequence: TGTGCCAGCAGCGTGGTGGTAAGGAGCTCCTACGAGCAGTACTTC. The chain couples TRBV2 to TRBJ2-7; D not resolved. V lost 6 bases, J lost 0 bases, and 15 bases lay in between. CDR1 is SNHLY and CDR2 is FYNNEI in the germline V gene. The CDR3 is made up of 15 amino acids. The full variable domain, with the rest looked up from reference TRBV2 and TRBJ2-7, is EPEVTQTPSHQVTQMGQEVILRCVPISNHLYFYWYRQILGQKVEFLVSFYNNEISEKSEIFDDQFSVERPDGSNFTLKIRSTKLEDSAMYFCASSVVVRSSYEQYFGPGTRLTVT.